The 11 T cell receptor beta chains presented below share a single source sample, sequenced in a study of CD8 T cells in ankylosing spondylitis. Their antigen targets remain unknown. Study-level points and caveats: Blood from ankylosing spondylitis patients appeared to carry a characteristic roughly 8-variant TCR beta motif.

TCRdb processed the 5' RACE reads anew with MiXCR; each CDR3 protein has one entry. The sample lists some 240,000 distinct CDR3 sequences; 7% to 8% were seen once. Sequenced: blood, either unsorted or a sorted T cell fraction (not recorded which). The receptors derive from a male donor with ankylosing spondylitis.

This clonotype occurred many times. V is TRBV7-9 and J is TRBJ2-3, with 9 bases that match TRBD2. The germline CDR1 and CDR2 sequences are SEHNR and FQNEAQ (reference sequence). With 0 bases clipped from V and 3 bases from J, the junction kept 4 bases outside the gene matches. The CDR3 contains 16 residues. In DNA, the CDR3 is TGTGCCAGCAGCTTAGCCGGGACTAGCTTTACAGATACGCAGTATTTT. Its translation is CASSLAGTSFTDTQYF. Drawing the rest from reference TRBV7-9 and TRBJ2-3, the complete variable domain is DTGVSQNPRHKITKRGQNVTFRCDPISEHNRLYWYRQTLGQGPEFLTYFQNEAQLEKSRLLSDRFSAERPKGSFSTLEIQRTEQGDSAMYLCASSLAGTSFTDTQYFGPGTRLTVL.

This clonotype was counted at least ten times. The chain is built from TRBV27 and TRBJ2-5; the D gene could be TRBD1 or TRBD2 (6 bases each). The germline CDR1 and CDR2 sequences are MNHEY and SMNVEV (reference sequence). CDR3 length: 16 residues. The V gene lost 3 bases and the J gene lost 3 bases, with 17 bases spanning the gap. The chain's CDR3 is CASSFYAGGTKETQYF. CDR3 in DNA: TGTGCCAGCAGTTTCTACGCTGGCGGGACAAAAGAGACCCAGTACTTC.

This clonotype was recorded at least ten times. V gene TRBV20-1 combines with J gene TRBJ2-3; 9 bases fit TRBD1. V lost 0 bases to trimming and J lost 1 base; unmatched junction nucleotides: 5. The CDR3 runs to 16 residues. The germline CDR1 and CDR2 sequences are DFQATT and SNEGSKA (reference sequence). The CDR3 DNA reads TGCAGTGCTAGAGATCTCACAGGGGGCCGCACAGATACGCAGTATTTT. Amino acids: CSARDLTGGRTDTQYF.

This clonotype was seen at least ten times. The gene calls are TRBV7-8 and TRBJ2-7; 8 nucleotides match TRBD2. The V gene end was trimmed by 4 bases and the J gene end by 6 bases; junction bases not matched to a gene: 5. From germline, CDR1 is SGHVS and CDR2 FQNEAQ. CDR3 length equals 13 residues. As DNA, the CDR3 is TGTGCCAGCAGCTACGGGACTAGGGGCGAGCAGTACTTC. Its translation is CASSYGTRGEQYF.

This clonotype was seen many times. CDR3 coding DNA: TGTGCCAGCAGATCCCCGACTAGCGGGAGTCTTGGCGGGGAGCTGTTTTTT. Translating gives CASRSPTSGSLGGELFF. This chain links TRBV28 with TRBJ2-2, with 12 bases that match TRBD2. The CDR3 has 17 amino acids. The germline V gene has CDR1 MDHEN and CDR2 SYDVKM. Germline trimming cut 6 bases from V and 7 bases from J; bases unmatched to any gene: 12.

This clonotype was found a few times. The V and J genes are TRBV7-6 and TRBJ2-1; D uncertain. The CDR3 has 15 amino acids. Trimming shortened V by 3 bases and J by 3 bases, and 12 bases separated the two germline ends. Germline V gives CDR1 SGHVS, CDR2 FNYEAQ. DNA of the CDR3: TGTGCCAGCAGCTTGATACCGGGTTACTACAATGAGCAGTTCTTC. This gives the protein CASSLIPGYYNEQFF.

This clonotype showed up just a few times. The chain combines TRBV4-1 with TRBJ2-1; no clear D. V gave up 3 bases and J gave up 6 bases, with 12 bases separating them. The germline V gene encodes CDR1 MGHRA and CDR2 YSYEKL. This CDR3 is 14 amino acids long. The CDR3 DNA reads as TGCGCCAGCAGCCACGATCCTAGTATCAATGAGCAGTTCTTC. It translates to CASSHDPSINEQFF.

This clonotype was picked up many times. The chain combines TRBV5-5 with TRBJ2-7, with D hard to call. CDR1 is SGHKS, CDR2 YYEKEE, per germline (reference sequence). The CDR3 has 13 amino acids. V dropped 4 bases and J dropped 2 bases, with 10 bases sitting between them. Written as DNA, the CDR3 is TGTGCCAGCAGCATCTCTTTAGCCTACGAGCAGTACTTC. Translation: CASSISLAYEQYF.

This clonotype was recorded many times. The gene calls are TRBV27 and TRBJ1-2, with a possible D match to TRBD1 (5 bases). CDR3 length: 14 amino acids. Germline assignment: CDR1 MNHEY and CDR2 SMNVEV (reference sequence). Trimming shortened V by 0 bases and J by 4 bases, and 9 bases separated the two germline ends. The CDR3 here is CASSLSQGAYGYTF. CDR3 nucleotide sequence: TGTGCCAGCAGTTTATCCCAGGGCGCCTATGGCTACACCTTC.

This clonotype was observed a few times. In this CDR3 the conserved last residue, phenylalanine or tryptophan, is missing, so a read error is likely. The chain recombines TRBV6-2 or TRBV6-3 with TRBJ2-6; D gene ambiguous. The CDR3 runs 14 residues. The V gene's germline CDR1 is MNHEY and CDR2 SVGEGT. V lost 2 bases and J 2 bases, leaving 4 bases between the germline ends. CDR3 loop: CASSYGTGANVLTV. CDR3 sequence (DNA): TGTGCCAGCAGTTACGGGACTGGGGCCAACGTCCTGACTGTC.

This clonotype has only a few counts. This chain joins TRBV5-5 and TRBJ2-7; 11 nucleotides agree with TRBD2. With 3 bases clipped from V and 0 bases from J, the junction kept 2 bases outside the gene matches. The V gene's germline CDR1 is SGHKS and CDR2 YYEKEE (reference sequence). This CDR3 region has 15 residues. CDR3 sequence: CASSSGLAVSYEQYF. In nucleotides, the CDR3 is TGTGCCAGCAGCTCGGGACTAGCGGTCTCCTACGAGCAGTACTTC.